This T cell receptor (beta chain) was recorded in a study of T and B cells in COVID-19 patients. Study-wide context: In the active-infection cohort, about 90% of the roughly 20 patients had comorbidities linked to unfavorable COVID-19 outcome. The study's findings and limits: Clonality of TRB repertoires was high in active COVID-19; recovery brought above-healthy diversity and richness.

TRB was amplified from about 260-540 ng of blood genomic DNA. The CDR3 totals 14 residues. Unmatched junction bases numbered 8, after V lost 5 bases and J lost 4 bases. Germline CDR1 reads DFQATT; CDR2 reads SNEGSKA (reference sequence). BIOMED2 TRB-A/B primer pools were used in multiplex TRB PCR. One entry per CDR3 protein results from TCRdb running MiXCR on the multiplex PCR reads. The sample has 5,500 to 8,000 distinct CDR3 sequences, around 29% seen once. With respect to this clonotype: The antigen remains undetermined.

Sequenced material: blood. The origin of this receptor is a human donor with active COVID-19. The chain employs TRBV20-1 and TRBJ2-5; 9 bases are a match to TRBD2. CDR3 DNA sequence: TGCAGTGCTCCCTCGCGTAGCGGGGGAGAGACCCAGTACTTC. As protein: CSAPSRSGGETQYF.